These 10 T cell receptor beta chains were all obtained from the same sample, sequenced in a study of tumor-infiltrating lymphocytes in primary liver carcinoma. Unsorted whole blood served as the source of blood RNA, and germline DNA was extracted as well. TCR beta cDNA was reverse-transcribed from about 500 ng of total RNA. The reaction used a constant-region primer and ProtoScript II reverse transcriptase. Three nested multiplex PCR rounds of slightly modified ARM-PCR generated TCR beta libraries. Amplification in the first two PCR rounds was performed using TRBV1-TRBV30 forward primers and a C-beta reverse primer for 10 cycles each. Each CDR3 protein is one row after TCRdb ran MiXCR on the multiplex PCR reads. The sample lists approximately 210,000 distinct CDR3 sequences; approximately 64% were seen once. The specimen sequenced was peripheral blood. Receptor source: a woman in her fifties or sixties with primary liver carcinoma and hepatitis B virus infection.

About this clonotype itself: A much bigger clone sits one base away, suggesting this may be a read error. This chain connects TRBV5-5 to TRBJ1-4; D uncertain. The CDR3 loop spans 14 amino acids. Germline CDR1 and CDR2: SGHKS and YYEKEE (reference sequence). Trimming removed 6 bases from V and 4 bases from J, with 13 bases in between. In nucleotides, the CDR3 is TGTGCCAGCACCACTTTCGTGATTAATGAAAAACTGTTTTTT. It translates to CASTTFVINEKLFF.

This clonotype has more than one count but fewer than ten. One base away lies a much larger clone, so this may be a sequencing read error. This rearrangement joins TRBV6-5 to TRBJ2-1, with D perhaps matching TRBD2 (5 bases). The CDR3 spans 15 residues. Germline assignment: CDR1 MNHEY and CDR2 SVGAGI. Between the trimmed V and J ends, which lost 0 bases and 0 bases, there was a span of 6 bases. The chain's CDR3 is CASSYSRDSYNEQFF. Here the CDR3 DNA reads TGTGCCAGCAGTTACTCGAGGGACTCCTACAATGAGCAGTTCTTC.

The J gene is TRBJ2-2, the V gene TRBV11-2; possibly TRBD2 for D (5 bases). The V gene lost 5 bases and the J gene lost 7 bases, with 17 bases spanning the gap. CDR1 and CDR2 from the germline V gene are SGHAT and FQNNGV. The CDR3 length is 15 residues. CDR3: CASSRIELRVGELFF. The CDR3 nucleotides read TGTGCCAGCAGCCGCATTGAACTGAGGGTCGGGGAGCTGTTTTTT.

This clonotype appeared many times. This CDR3 reads CASRGGGDGNQPQHF. The CDR3 region has the DNA TGTGCCAGCAGAGGGGGAGGGGACGGCAATCAGCCCCAGCATTTT. This chain joins TRBV6-6 and TRBJ1-5; tentative D call: TRBD1 (6 bases). V was clipped by 6 bases and J by 2 bases, with 14 bases between them. The CDR3 is 15 residues long. Germline CDR1 and CDR2: MNHNY and SVGAGI (reference sequence).

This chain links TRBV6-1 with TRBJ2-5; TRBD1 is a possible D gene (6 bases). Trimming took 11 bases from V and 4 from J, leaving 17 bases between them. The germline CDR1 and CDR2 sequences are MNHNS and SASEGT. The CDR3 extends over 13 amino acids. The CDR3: CAGRQVGVETQYF. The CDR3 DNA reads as TGTGCCGGCCGACAGGTCGGGGTAGAGACCCAGTACTTC.

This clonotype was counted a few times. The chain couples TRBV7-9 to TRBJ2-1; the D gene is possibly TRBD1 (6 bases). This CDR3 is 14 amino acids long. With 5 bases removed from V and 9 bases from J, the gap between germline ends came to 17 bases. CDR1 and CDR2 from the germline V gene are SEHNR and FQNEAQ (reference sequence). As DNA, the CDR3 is TGTGCCAGCAGCCCACTACAGGGCCGCGGTGAGCAGTTCTTC. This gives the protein CASSPLQGRGEQFF. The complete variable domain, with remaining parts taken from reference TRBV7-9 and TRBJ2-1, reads DTGVSQNPRHKITKRGQNVTFRCDPISEHNRLYWYRQTLGQGPEFLTYFQNEAQLEKSRLLSDRFSAERPKGSFSTLEIQRTEQGDSAMYLCASSPLQGRGEQFFGPGTRLTVL.

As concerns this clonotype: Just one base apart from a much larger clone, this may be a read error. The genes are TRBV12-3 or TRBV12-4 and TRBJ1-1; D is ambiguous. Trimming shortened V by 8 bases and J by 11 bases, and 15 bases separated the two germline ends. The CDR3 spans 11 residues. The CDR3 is CASGTVGFAFF. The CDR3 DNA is TGTGCCAGCGGCACAGTGGGCTTTGCTTTCTTT.

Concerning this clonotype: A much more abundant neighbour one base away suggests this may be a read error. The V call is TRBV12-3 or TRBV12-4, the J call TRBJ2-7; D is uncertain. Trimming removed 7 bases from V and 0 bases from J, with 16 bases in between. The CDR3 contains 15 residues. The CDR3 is CASTINLSSSYEQYF. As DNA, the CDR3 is TGTGCCAGCACCATCAACCTATCCAGCTCCTACGAGCAGTACTTC.

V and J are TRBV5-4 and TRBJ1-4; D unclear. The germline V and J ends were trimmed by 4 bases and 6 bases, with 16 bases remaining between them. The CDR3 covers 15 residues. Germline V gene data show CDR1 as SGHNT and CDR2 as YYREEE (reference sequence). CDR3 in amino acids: CASSVPEDPDEKLFF. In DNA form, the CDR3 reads TGTGCCAGCAGCGTGCCGGAGGATCCGGATGAAAAACTGTTTTTT.

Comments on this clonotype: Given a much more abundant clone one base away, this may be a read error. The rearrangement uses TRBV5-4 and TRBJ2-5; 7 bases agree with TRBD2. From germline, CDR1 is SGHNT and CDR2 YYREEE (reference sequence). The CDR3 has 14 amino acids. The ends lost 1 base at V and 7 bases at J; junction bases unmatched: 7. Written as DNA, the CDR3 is TGTGCCAGCAGCTTGCCGGGAGGTGGAGGGACCCAGTACTTC. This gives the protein CASSLPGGGGTQYF.